The clone carrying this T cell receptor beta chain was detected ten times or more. Its antigen is not known. The record originates from a study of CD8 T cells in ankylosing spondylitis. Notes on the study in general: Reportedly, matched ankylosing spondylitis synovial fluid was significantly enriched for disease-linked clones. Earlier work had already found some motif variants in reactive arthritis synovial fluid and blood. Disease-linked clones bore a CD8+ phenotype and were relatively rare in peripheral blood. There was a TCR beta motif, made of several highly homologous variants, that appeared characteristic of ankylosing spondylitis blood.

As the method for making TCR beta libraries, quantitative 5'-RACE with molecular barcodes was used. MiXCR, run by TCRdb on the 5' RACE reads, gives a single entry per CDR3 protein. The table lists fewer than 550,000 distinct CDR3 sequences, roughly 5.3% of them singletons, with under 4.5% in the top ten. CDR3 length: 15 residues. Germline V CDR1 and CDR2: SGHNT, YYREEE (reference sequence). With V trimmed by 2 bases and J by 5 bases, 7 bases remained unmatched. What was sequenced was blood, either unsorted or a sorted T cell fraction (not recorded which). This TCR came from a male donor with ankylosing spondylitis. The rearrangement links TRBV5-4 to TRBJ2-3; 8 positions agree with TRBD2. The CDR3 bases are TGTGCCAGCAGCTTCACTAGCGGATACGGAGATACGCAGTATTTT. Protein product: CASSFTSGYGDTQYF.